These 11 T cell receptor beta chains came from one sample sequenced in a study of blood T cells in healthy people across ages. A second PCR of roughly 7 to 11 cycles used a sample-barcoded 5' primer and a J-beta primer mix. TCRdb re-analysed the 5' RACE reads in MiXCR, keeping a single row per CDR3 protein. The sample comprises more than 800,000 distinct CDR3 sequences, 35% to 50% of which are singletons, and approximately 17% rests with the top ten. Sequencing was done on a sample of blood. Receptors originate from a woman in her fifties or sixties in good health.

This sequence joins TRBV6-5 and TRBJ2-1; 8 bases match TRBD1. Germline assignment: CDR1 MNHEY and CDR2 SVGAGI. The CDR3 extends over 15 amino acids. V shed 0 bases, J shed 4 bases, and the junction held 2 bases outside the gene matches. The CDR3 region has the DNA TGTGCCAGCAGTTACTCCGACAGGGGATACAATGAGCAGTTCTTC. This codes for CASSYSDRGYNEQFF.

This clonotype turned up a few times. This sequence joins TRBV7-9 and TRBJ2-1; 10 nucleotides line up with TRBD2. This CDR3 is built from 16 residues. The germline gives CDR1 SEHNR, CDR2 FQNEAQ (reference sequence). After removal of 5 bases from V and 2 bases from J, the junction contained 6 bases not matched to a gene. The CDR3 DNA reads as TGTGCCAGCAGCCCACAGCTAGCGGGAGCCTACAATGAGCAGTTCTTC. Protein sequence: CASSPQLAGAYNEQFF.

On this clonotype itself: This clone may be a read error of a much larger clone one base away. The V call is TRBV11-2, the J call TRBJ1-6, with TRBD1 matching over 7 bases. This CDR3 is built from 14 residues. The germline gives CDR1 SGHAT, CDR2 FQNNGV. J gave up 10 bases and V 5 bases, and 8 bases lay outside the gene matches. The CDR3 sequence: CASSVGRGGSPLHF. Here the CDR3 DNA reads TGTGCCAGCAGCGTAGGCAGGGGGGGGTCACCCCTCCACTTT.

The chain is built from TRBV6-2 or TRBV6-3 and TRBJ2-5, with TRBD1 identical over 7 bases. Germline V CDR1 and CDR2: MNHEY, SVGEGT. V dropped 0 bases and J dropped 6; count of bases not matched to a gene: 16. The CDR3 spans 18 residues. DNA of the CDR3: TGTGCCAGCAGTTACTCGGGGATGACAGGGCGCAGATCGAAGACCCAGTACTTC. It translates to CASSYSGMTGRRSKTQYF.

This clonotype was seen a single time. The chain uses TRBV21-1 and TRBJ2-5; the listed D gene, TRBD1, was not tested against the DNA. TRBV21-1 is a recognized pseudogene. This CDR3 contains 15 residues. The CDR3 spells CASSKQGQGKETQYF. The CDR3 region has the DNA TGTGCCAGCAGCAAACAGGGACAGGGAAAGGAGACCCAGTACTTC.

DNA for the CDR3: TGTGCCAGCAGCTTAGTTAGCGGGTCCTGGAATGAGCAGTTCTTC. The encoded protein is CASSLVSGSWNEQFF. The chain is built from TRBV7-8 and TRBJ2-1; 7 bases agree with TRBD2. The CDR3 runs to 15 residues. J was trimmed by 7 bases and V by 1 base; bases with no gene match: 7. Germline loops: CDR1 SGHVS, CDR2 FQNEAQ.

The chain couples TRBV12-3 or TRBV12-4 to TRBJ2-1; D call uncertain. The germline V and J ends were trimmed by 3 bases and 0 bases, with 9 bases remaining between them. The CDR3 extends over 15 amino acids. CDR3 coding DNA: TGTGCCAGCAGTTTCGGCCCAAGCTCCTACAATGAGCAGTTCTTC. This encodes CASSFGPSSYNEQFF.

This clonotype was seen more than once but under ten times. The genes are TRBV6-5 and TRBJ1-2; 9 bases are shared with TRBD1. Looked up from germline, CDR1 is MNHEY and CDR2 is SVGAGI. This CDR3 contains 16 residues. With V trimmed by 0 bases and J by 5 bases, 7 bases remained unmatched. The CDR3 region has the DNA TGTGCCAGCAGTTACTCGGAGACAGGGGGTGGTTATGGCTACACCTTC. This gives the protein CASSYSETGGGYGYTF.

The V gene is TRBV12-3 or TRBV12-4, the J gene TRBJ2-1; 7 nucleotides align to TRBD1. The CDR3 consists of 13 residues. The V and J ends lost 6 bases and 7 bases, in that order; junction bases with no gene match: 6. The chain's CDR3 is CASSLQGKNEQFF. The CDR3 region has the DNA TGTGCCAGCAGCCTACAGGGGAAGAATGAGCAGTTCTTC.

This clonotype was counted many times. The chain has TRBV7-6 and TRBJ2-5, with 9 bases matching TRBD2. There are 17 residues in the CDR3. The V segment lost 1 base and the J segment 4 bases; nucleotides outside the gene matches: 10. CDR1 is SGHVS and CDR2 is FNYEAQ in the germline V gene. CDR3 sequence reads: CASSLGPASGMGETQYF. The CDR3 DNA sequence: TGTGCCAGCAGCTTAGGCCCAGCTAGCGGGATGGGAGAGACCCAGTACTTC.

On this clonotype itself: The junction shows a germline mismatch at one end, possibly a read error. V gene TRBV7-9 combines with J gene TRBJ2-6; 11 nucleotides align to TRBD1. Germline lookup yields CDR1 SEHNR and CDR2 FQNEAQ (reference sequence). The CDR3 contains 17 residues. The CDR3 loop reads CVSSSPGQGAGANVLTF. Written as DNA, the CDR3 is TGTGTCAGCAGCTCACCGGGACAGGGGGCTGGGGCCAACGTCCTGACTTTC.